This TCR beta chain was identified in a study of early T cells in non-severe SARS-CoV-2 infection. Study details: The study sequenced bulk RNA from unsorted whole blood, with chains unpaired.

CDR1 is SQVTM, CDR2 ANQGSEA, per germline. V was cut by 1 base and J by 8 bases, with 20 bases left in between. The CDR3 has 16 amino acids. This clonotype was seen at least ten times. Researchers attached unique molecular identifiers to individual cDNA molecules. TCRdb passed the 5' RACE reads through MiXCR, listing each CDR3 protein once. This table has 80,000 or so distinct CDR3 sequences, about 14% appearing once. The sequence was collected from an adult who was a healthcare worker with PCR-confirmed SARS-CoV-2 infection or an uninfected control (not recorded which). The sequenced sample consisted of whole blood. This chain connects TRBV29-1 to TRBJ1-4; TRBD1 might be the D (5 bases). The CDR3 protein is CSVEGTGTRTGEKLFF. CDR3 bases: TGCAGCGTTGAAGGGACCGGGACCCGCACGGGAGAAAAACTGTTTTTT.